A single sample is the source of the 20 T cell receptor beta chains below, sequenced in a study of cytomegalovirus exposure and HLA in healthy donors. The primer mix had 60 Vbeta and 13 Jbeta primers. TCRdb keeps only in-frame clones here, not all; method: immunoSEQ multiplex PCR. The data hold some 98,000 clones, with more than 60% observed a single time. The material sequenced was PBMCs. Every receptor here comes from a human donor in good health.

The chain combines TRBV7-8 with TRBJ2-7; no reliable D call. Germline CDR1 reads SGHVS; CDR2 reads FQNEAQ. V dropped 3 bases and J dropped 3 bases, with 21 bases sitting between them. The CDR3 extends over 17 amino acids. The CDR3 coding sequence is TGTGCCAGCAGCTTTTTTTCAATTGTCGCCGGTAACTACGAGCAGTACTTC. This encodes CASSFFSIVAGNYEQYF.

Only a few counts were recorded for this clone. The chain has TRBV2 and TRBJ1-3; D remains ambiguous. Germline V lookup: CDR1 SNHLY, CDR2 FYNNEI. CDR3 length: 15 amino acids. V lost 1 base and J 1 base, leaving 8 bases between the germline ends. The CDR3 spells CASSEGWRSGNTIYF. The CDR3 DNA follows: TGTGCCAGCAGTGAAGGTTGGAGGTCTGGAAACACCATATATTTT.

CDR3 in DNA: TGTGCCATCAGTGAAAGAGACAGCGAAGCTTTCTTT. The encoded protein is CAISERDSEAFF. This rearrangement joins TRBV10-3 to TRBJ1-1; D possibly corresponds to TRBD1 (5 bases). Between the trimmed V and J ends, which lost 3 bases and 8 bases, there was a span of 10 bases. This CDR3 region has 12 residues. CDR1 is ENHRY and CDR2 is SYGVKD in the germline V gene.

Comments on this clone: Its ends do not fully match the called genes, so a read error is possible. The rearrangement uses TRBV9 and TRBJ2-3, with D perhaps matching TRBD2 (7 bases). This CDR3 comprises 16 residues. CDR1 and CDR2 (germline): SGDLS, YYNGEE. The CDR3 spells CASGVGGGRGTDTQYF. In nucleotides, the CDR3 is TGTGCCAGCGGCGTAGGGGGGGGCAGGGGAACAGATACGCAGTATTTT.

V and J are TRBV2 and TRBJ1-2, with TRBD1 matching 7 bases. Germline trimming cut 2 bases from V and 3 bases from J; bases unmatched to any gene: 3. Per the germline V gene, CDR1 is SNHLY and CDR2 is FYNNEI. There are 14 residues in the CDR3. The DNA for the CDR3 is TGTGCCAGCAGTGAAACAGGGGATTACTATGGCTACACCTTC. Residues: CASSETGDYYGYTF.

A few counts support this clone. The rearrangement uses TRBV4-3 and TRBJ1-3; no definite D call. CDR3 length: 15 amino acids. The germline V and J ends were trimmed by 1 base and 2 bases, with 9 bases remaining between them. Per the germline V gene, CDR1 is LGHNA and CDR2 is YSLEER. CDR3 sequence reads: CASSQVGFTGNTIYF. CDR3 DNA sequence: TGCGCCAGCAGCCAAGTGGGCTTCACTGGAAACACCATATATTTT.

The gene calls are TRBV7-9 and TRBJ2-3; a possible D gene is TRBD1 (5 bases). Germline assignment: CDR1 SEHNR and CDR2 FQNEAQ (reference sequence). Trimming removed 5 bases from V and 5 bases from J, with 14 bases in between. The CDR3 loop spans 14 amino acids. CDR3 DNA sequence: TGTGCCAGCAGCACGAAAGGGGTGGGAGATACGCAGTATTTT. Its protein is CASSTKGVGDTQYF.

The chain is built from TRBV5-6 and TRBJ2-5; D possibly corresponds to TRBD2 (6 bases). The CDR3 sequence is 14 residues long. The V end lost 2 bases, the J end lost 1 base, and 9 bases lay between the germline ends. CDR1 is SGHDT, CDR2 YYEEEE, per germline. The CDR3 here is CASSFPGGQETQYF. The DNA of the CDR3 is TGTGCCAGCAGCTTTCCCGGGGGCCAAGAGACCCAGTACTTC. Drawing the rest from reference TRBV5-6 and TRBJ2-5, the complete variable domain is DAGVTQSPTHLIKTRGQQVTLRCSPKSGHDTVSWYQQALGQGPQFIFQYYEEEERQRGNFPDRFSGHQFPNYSSELNVNALLLGDSALYLCASSFPGGQETQYFGPGTRLLVL.

This clone was recorded once. This sequence joins TRBV7-9 and TRBJ2-3; the match to TRBD1 covers 7 bases. From germline, CDR1 is SEHNR and CDR2 FQNEAQ (reference sequence). The trim removed 4 bases at V and 0 bases at J, leaving 10 bases unmatched. The CDR3 covers 17 residues. The CDR3 region is CASSSPVDRSSTDTQYF. The CDR3 region has the DNA TGTGCCAGCAGCTCTCCGGTGGACAGGAGTAGCACAGATACGCAGTATTTT.

This clone appeared a few times. The chain couples TRBV7-2 to TRBJ2-3; D unclear. V shed 0 bases and J shed 4 bases, with 11 bases lying between them. The V gene's germline CDR1 is SGHTA and CDR2 FQGNSA. The CDR3 contains 15 residues. CDR3 DNA: TGTGCCAGCAGCTTAGCACTATCCCCCGCAGATACGCAGTATTTT. This codes for CASSLALSPADTQYF.

The chain carries TRBV18 and TRBJ2-5; D unresolved. V lost 4 bases to trimming and J lost 5 bases, with 8 bases between them. This CDR3 spans 12 amino acids. CDR1 is KGHSH and CDR2 is LQKENI in the germline V gene. CDR3 protein: CASSQAYETQYF. The CDR3 DNA sequence: TGTGCCAGCTCACAAGCGTATGAGACCCAGTACTTC.

The rearrangement uses TRBV6-5 and TRBJ2-1, with 8 bases fitting TRBD2. Germline V gene data show CDR1 as MNHEY and CDR2 as SVGAGI. This CDR3 region has 14 residues. The J segment lost 6 bases and the V segment lost 6 bases, leaving 7 bases of the junction unmatched. The CDR3 nucleotides read TGTGCCAGCAGGACCGGGACTAGGGGCAATGAGCAGTTCTTC. Its translation is CASRTGTRGNEQFF.

This chain joins TRBV30 and TRBJ1-6, with 7 bases identical to TRBD1. CDR3 size: 14 residues. The germline gives CDR1 GTSNPN, CDR2 SVGIG (reference sequence). V dropped 2 bases and J dropped 9; count of bases not matched to a gene: 7. CDR3 nucleotide sequence: TGTGCCTGGAGTTACACAGGGGATGGTTCACCCCTCCACTTT. It encodes CAWSYTGDGSPLHF.

This sequence joins TRBV19 and TRBJ2-6; D is undetermined. Germline V gene data show CDR1 as LNHDA and CDR2 as SQIVND (reference sequence). Trimming cost V 5 bases and J 4 bases, with 9 bases left between them. This CDR3 is 14 amino acids long. CDR3 in DNA: TGTGCCAGTAGTCATAACTTCGGGGCCAACGTCCTGACTTTC. Its protein product is CASSHNFGANVLTF.

The J gene is TRBJ2-1, the V gene TRBV13; 7 bases fit TRBD2. Looked up from germline, CDR1 is PRHDT and CDR2 is FYEKMQ (reference sequence). Trimming took 1 base from V and 7 from J; bases not matched to a gene: 13. This CDR3 is built from 17 residues. CDR3 nucleotide sequence: TGTGCCAGCAGCTTAGATAAGCGGGGCCTACAATTGAATGAGCAGTTCTTC. This codes for CASSLDKRGLQLNEQFF.

The genes are TRBV7-9 and TRBJ1-1; tentatively, D is TRBD1 (5 bases). V was trimmed by 8 bases and J by 5 bases, leaving 9 bases between them. Looked up from germline, CDR1 is SEHNR and CDR2 is FQNEAQ (reference sequence). The CDR3 is 11 amino acids. Written as DNA, the CDR3 is TGTGCCAGCGCGGGGGGGACTGAAGCTTTCTTT. The encoded protein is CASAGGTEAFF.

The chain combines TRBV19 with TRBJ1-6, with 8 bases that match TRBD1. Germline trimming cut 3 bases from V and 5 bases from J; bases unmatched to any gene: 6. This CDR3 has 16 residues. In germline, CDR1 is LNHDA, CDR2 SQIVND (reference sequence). Here the CDR3 DNA reads TGTGCCAGTAGTATCGTCCAGGGGGCAAATAATTCACCCCTCCACTTT. Encoded protein: CASSIVQGANNSPLHF.

This sequence joins TRBV10-3 and TRBJ1-1, with TRBD1 matching 9 bases. CDR3 length equals 16 residues. The germline gives CDR1 ENHRY, CDR2 SYGVKD. The junction had 11 bases not matched to a gene; V was cut back by 4 bases and J by 5 bases. The CDR3 loop is CAISGTGAQVLTEAFF. The CDR3 region has the DNA TGTGCCATCAGTGGGACAGGGGCGCAGGTCCTAACTGAAGCTTTCTTT.

This clone was found a few times. V is TRBV19 and J is TRBJ1-1, with 7 bases that match TRBD1. The trim removed 7 bases at V and 0 bases at J, leaving 8 bases unmatched. This CDR3 region has 15 residues. CDR1 is LNHDA and CDR2 is SQIVND in the germline V gene (reference sequence). The CDR3 loop is CASIGGQLMNTEAFF. The CDR3 DNA follows: TGTGCCAGTATTGGGGGACAGTTAATGAACACTGAAGCTTTCTTT.

V is TRBV27 and J is TRBJ2-7; possible D gene TRBD1, 6 bases. The CDR3 covers 14 residues. The V gene's germline CDR1 is MNHEY and CDR2 SMNVEV (reference sequence). V lost 5 bases and J 2 bases, leaving 13 bases between the germline ends. The CDR3: CASSRIRGPYEQYF. DNA for the CDR3: TGTGCCAGCAGTCGTATCAGGGGCCCCTACGAGCAGTACTTC.